This TCR beta chain was found in a study of shared clonotypes between healthy human individuals. Data came from immunoSEQ multiplex PCR; TCRdb stores just in-frame clones and leaves some out. Among about 490,000 clones listed, approximately 79% were seen once. Deletions cut 1 base from V and 4 bases from J, with 8 bases between. Germline CDR1 reads MNHNS; CDR2 reads SASEGT. The CDR3 consists of 14 residues. The chain is built from TRBV6-1 and TRBJ1-5, with D unresolved. The sequencing sample was made of PBMCs. This receptor was obtained from a middle-aged woman in good health. Some clones in this sample may be carry-over from other donors' samples. CDR3 amino acids: CASSEGWENQPQHF. The CDR3 nucleotides are TGTGCCAGCAGTGAAGGTTGGGAAAATCAGCCCCAGCATTTT.